What follows is one T cell receptor beta chain and its context. This clone appeared many times. Its antigen is unknown. No base qualities exist here, and no much larger clone lies one base off it. The data are from a study of metastatic and nonmetastatic thyroid tumors (dated by TCRdb to about 2020). Regarding the research as a whole: The researchers compared repertoires between peripheral blood samples and tumor or nodule tissue samples from patients with malignant or benign thyroid disease.

Receptor libraries were prepared by PCR. Sequencing relied on an Illumina HiSeq 4000. The TCR beta-chain CDR3 region of each patient was profiled by high-throughput sequencing. Per the source publication's procedure: A classifier to discriminate distant-metastatic papillary thyroid cancer patients was built from CDR3 differences across clinicopathological groups. To measure repertoire diversity the researchers used the Shannon index, while the Morisita-Horn index served to gauge how similar the tumor and blood repertoires were. TCRdb ran its own pipeline on the public reads, namely fastp trimming at Q25 and MiXCR clone calling, and kept in-frame beta chains. The V and J calls were determined by TCRdb, not by the authors. This sample is represented by 20,000 to 25,000 clones; more than 30% of them were singletons. The ten largest make up 22% of the sample. The cysteine opens and the phenylalanine closes a CDR3 of 15 amino acids. The CDR3 DNA has 45 bases and is translated from base 1. Reading the germline V gene (reference sequence) gives CDR1 LGHDT and CDR2 YNNKEL. At the junction V is shortened by 4 bases and J by 8 bases; bases outside the gene matches: 9.

General study outcomes and caveats: TCR beta diversity was reported as significantly higher in malignant tumors than in benign nodules, in both blood and tumor samples.

No patient had received any treatment before thyroid surgery. Using T-cell receptor beta sequencing, the researchers looked back retrospectively at clinical samples from patients, gathered between about 2012 and 2019. Recombination connected TRBV3-1 to TRBJ2-1; 9 central nucleotides agree with TRBD2. The clonotype originates from a male donor with papillary thyroid cancer or a benign thyroid nodule (not recorded which). Some clones in this sample may be carry-over from other donors' samples. The sequenced sample was blood. The CDR3: CASSLGLASSDEQFF. The DNA sequence is as follows: TGTGCCAGCAGCCTAGGACTAGCGTCCTCCGATGAGCAGTTCTTC.